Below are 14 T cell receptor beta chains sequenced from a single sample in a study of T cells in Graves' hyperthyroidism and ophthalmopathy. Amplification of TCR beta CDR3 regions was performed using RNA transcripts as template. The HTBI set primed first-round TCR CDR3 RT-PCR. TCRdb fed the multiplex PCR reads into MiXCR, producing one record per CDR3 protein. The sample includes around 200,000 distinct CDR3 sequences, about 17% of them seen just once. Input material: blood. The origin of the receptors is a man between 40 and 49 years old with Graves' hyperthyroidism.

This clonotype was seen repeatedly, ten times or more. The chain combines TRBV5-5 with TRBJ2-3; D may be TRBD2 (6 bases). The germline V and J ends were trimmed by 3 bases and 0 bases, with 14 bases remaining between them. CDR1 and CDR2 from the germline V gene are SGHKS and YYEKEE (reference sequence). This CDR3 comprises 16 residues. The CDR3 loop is CASSSIRGTSTDTQYF. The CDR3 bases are TGTGCCAGCAGCTCCATCCGGGGGACTAGCACAGATACGCAGTATTTT.

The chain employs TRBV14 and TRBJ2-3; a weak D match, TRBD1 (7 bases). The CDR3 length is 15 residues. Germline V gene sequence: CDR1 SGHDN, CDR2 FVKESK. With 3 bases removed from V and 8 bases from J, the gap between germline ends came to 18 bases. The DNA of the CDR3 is TGTGCCAGCAGCCAGGCGGGACAGCGGTCCGGTACGCAGTATTTT. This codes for CASSQAGQRSGTQYF.

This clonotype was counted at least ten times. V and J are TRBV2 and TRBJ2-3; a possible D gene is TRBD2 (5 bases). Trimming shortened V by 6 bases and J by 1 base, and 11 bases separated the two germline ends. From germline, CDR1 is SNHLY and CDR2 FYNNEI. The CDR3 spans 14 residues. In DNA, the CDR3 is TGTGCCAGCAGCACGTTGGAGGGCACAGATACGCAGTATTTT. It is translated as CASSTLEGTDTQYF.

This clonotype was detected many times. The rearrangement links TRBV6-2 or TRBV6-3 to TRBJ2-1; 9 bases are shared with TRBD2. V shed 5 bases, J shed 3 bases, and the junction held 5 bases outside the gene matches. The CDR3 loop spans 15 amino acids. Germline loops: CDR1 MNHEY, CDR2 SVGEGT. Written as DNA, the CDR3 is TGTGCCAGCAGTCTAAGACTAGCGGTCTACAATGAGCAGTTCTTC. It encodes CASSLRLAVYNEQFF.

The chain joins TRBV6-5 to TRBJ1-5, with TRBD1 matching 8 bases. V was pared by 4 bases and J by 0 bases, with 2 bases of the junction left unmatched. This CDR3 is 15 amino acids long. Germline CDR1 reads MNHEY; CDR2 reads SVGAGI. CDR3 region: CASSWGQVSNQPQHF. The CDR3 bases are TGTGCCAGCAGTTGGGGACAGGTTAGCAATCAGCCCCAGCATTTT.

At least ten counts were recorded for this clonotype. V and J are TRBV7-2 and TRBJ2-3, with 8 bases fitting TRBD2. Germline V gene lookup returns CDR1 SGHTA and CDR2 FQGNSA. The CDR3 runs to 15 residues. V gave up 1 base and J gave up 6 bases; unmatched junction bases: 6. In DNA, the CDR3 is TGTGCCAGCAGCTTAGGGGAGACTAGCGAGGATACGCAGTATTTT. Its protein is CASSLGETSEDTQYF.

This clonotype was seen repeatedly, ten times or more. CDR3 region: CSVISGTESYEQYF. In nucleotides, the CDR3 is TGCAGTGTAATTTCCGGGACGGAATCCTACGAGCAGTACTTC. The chain joins TRBV20-1 to TRBJ2-7; D tentatively fits TRBD1 or TRBD2 (5 bases each). The CDR3 has 14 amino acids. Germline V gene lookup returns CDR1 DFQATT and CDR2 SNEGSKA (reference sequence). Trimming removed 7 bases from V and 1 base from J, with 17 bases in between.

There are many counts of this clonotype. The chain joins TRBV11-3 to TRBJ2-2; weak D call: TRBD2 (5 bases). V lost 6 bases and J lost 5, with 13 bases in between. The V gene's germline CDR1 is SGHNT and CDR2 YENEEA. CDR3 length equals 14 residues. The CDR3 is CASREGGRTGELFF. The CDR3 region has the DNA TGTGCCAGCAGAGAGGGCGGCAGGACCGGGGAGCTGTTTTTT.

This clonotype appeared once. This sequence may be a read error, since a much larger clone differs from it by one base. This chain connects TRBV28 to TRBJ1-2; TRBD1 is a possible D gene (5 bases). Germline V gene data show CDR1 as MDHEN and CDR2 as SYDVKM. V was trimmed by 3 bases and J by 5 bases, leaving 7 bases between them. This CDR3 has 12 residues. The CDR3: CASSFDRYGYTF. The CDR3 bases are TGTGCCAGCAGTTTTGACAGATATGGCTACACCTTC.

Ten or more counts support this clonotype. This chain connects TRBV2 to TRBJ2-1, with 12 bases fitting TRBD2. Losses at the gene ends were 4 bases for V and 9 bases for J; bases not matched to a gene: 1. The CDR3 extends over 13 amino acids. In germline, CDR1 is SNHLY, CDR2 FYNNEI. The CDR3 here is CASSGLAGVEQFF. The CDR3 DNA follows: TGTGCCAGCAGTGGACTAGCGGGGGTTGAGCAGTTCTTC.

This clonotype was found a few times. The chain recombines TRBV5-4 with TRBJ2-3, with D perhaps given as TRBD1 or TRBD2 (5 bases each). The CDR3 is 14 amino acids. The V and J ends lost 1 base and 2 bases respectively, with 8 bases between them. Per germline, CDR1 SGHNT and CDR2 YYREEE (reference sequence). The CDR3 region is CASSLKGTTDTQYF. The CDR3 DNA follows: TGTGCCAGCAGCTTGAAAGGGACCACAGATACGCAGTATTTT.

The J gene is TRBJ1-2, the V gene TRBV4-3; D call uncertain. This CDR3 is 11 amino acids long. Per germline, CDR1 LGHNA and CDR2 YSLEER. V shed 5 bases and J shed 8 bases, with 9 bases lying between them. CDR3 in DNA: TGCGCCAGCAGCAGGACCGCCGGCTACACCTTC. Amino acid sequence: CASSRTAGYTF.

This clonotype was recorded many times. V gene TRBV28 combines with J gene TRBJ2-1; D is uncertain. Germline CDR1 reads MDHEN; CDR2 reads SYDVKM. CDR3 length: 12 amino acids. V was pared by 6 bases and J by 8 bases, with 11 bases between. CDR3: CASSARLYEQFF. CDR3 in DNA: TGTGCCAGCAGCGCGCGCTTATATGAGCAGTTCTTC.

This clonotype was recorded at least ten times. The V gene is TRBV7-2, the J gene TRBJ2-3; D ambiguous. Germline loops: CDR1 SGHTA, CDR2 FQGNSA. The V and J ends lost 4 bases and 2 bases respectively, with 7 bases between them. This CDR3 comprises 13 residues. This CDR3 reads CASSSPNTDTQYF. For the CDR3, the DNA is TGTGCCAGCAGCTCCCCCAACACAGATACGCAGTATTTT.